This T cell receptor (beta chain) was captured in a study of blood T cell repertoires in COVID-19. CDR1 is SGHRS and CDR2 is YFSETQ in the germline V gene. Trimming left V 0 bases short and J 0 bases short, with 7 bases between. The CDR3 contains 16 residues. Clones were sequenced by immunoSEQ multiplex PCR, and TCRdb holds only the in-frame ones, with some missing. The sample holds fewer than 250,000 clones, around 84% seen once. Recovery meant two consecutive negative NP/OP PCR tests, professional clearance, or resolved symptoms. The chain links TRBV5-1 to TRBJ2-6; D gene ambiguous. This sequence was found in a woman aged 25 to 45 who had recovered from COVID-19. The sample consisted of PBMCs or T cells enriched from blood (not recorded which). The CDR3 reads CASSLAESSGANVLTF. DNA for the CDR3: TGCGCCAGCAGCTTGGCCGAGAGCTCTGGGGCCAACGTCCTGACTTTC.